This T cell receptor beta chain emerged from a study of preoperative IRX-2 immunotherapy in early breast cancer. Treatment defined: preoperative locoregional IRX-2 cytokine immunotherapy. Samples came from a phase Ib trial of preoperative locoregional IRX-2 cytokine immunotherapy. The CDR3 extends over 16 amino acids. From germline, CDR1 is SGHTA and CDR2 FQGNSA. V lost 2 bases, J lost 6 bases, and 9 bases stayed unmatched. The method was immunoSEQ multiplex PCR; TCRdb's version includes in-frame clones alone and lacks a portion of them. This table holds about 15,000 clones, around 90% found once. This chain joins TRBV7-2 and TRBJ1-4; 7 bases match TRBD1. The specimen was obtained from a patient treated with IRX-2 immunotherapy. The source of this sequence is a human donor with breast cancer. CDR3 amino acids: CASSLLKTGFDEKLFF. Here the CDR3 DNA reads TGTGCCAGCAGCTTACTAAAGACAGGGTTCGATGAAAAACTGTTTTTT.